This TCR beta chain was documented in a study of shared T cell receptors in the human thymus (dated by TCRdb to 2020 to 2022). Turning to the overall study: The study examined how the human thymus generates shared, self-reactive T-cell receptor alpha chains.

About this clone itself: It lacks a known antigen. No much larger clone is present one base from it, and per-base qualities are unavailable. The identical CDR3 is also encoded by other nucleotide sequences in the sample.

The library was built by means of the immunoSEQ multiplex PCR assay. Not all clones reach the TCRdb copy of this immuneACCESS table, which keeps in-frame sequences only. Checked studies attribute under half of the gap to unresolved V genes and leave the rest unexplained. Here the sample has 630,000 or so clones; more than 70% occur a single time. More than 0.009% of the sample is taken by the ten largest. This same sample was also taken into another study, of human thymus T cells. Per the second study: In Finland, the donors were immunologically healthy infants who were having open corrective cardiac surgery for congenital heart defects. Thymus tissue was collected as surgical resects that were removed during corrective cardiac surgery. Usage of V and J gene segments appeared to be biased in both the thymic and the peripheral blood repertoires. The related research reported highly overlapping thymic TCR repertoires among unrelated individuals. The study described the TCR alpha and beta repertoires in under 10 infant thymus samples and four matching peripheral blood samples. The cohort included several male and a couple of female infants, with donor ages spanning 7 to 244 days. Thymocytes were mechanically released from the tissue and were stored as pellets of about 10-30 million cells at -70 degrees C. Genomic DNA was extracted from frozen cell pellets with a QIAsymphony instrument. The immunoSEQ multiplex PCR assay was used to amplify the TCRB and TCRAD loci from a standardized amount of quality-controlled genomic DNA. Amplicons spanned the V(D)J region at a length sufficient to cover the CDR3 and identify V and J genes. The amplicons were sequenced on an Illumina platform via the commercial immunoSEQ service. Corrections for primer bias and sequencing errors followed previously described methods, while TCRAD and TCRB definitions were based on the IMGT database. immunoSEQ Analyzer 3.0 and VDJTools were used for repertoire analysis, which covered basic statistics, V/J segment usage, diversity estimates, rarefaction and pairwise overlap. Chao1, ChaoE, Efron-Thisted, Shannon and inverse Simpson indices were used to estimate diversity, which was also estimated on datasets down-sampled to the smallest sample. Repertoire overlap used strict matching of CDR3 nucleotide sequence, V gene and J gene, with Jaccard-based multidimensional scaling clustering. On average, thymus samples gave 650,000 to 850,000 unique TCRB clonotypes, whereas blood samples gave roughly 84,000.

Sequenced: thymocytes. This TCR was recovered from a boy in the first two years of life with a congenital heart defect. Donor details come from another sample of the same person, matched by shared clones.

The CDR3 protein: CASSHGLAGGPNTGELFF. The DNA sequence follows: TGCGCCAGCAGCCACGGACTAGCGGGGGGCCCCAACACCGGGGAGCTGTTTTTT. The V and J genes are TRBV4-1 and TRBJ2-2, with 14 bases in between that match TRBD2. The CDR3 measures 18 amino acids from cysteine to phenylalanine. Only the CDR3 portion is preserved as DNA: 54 bases, with reading frame beginning at the first base. From V the trimming removes 3 bases and from J it removes 2 bases, while the gene matches leave 5 bases of the junction unaccounted for. CDR1 and CDR2, looked up from the germline V gene, are MGHRA and YSYEKL.